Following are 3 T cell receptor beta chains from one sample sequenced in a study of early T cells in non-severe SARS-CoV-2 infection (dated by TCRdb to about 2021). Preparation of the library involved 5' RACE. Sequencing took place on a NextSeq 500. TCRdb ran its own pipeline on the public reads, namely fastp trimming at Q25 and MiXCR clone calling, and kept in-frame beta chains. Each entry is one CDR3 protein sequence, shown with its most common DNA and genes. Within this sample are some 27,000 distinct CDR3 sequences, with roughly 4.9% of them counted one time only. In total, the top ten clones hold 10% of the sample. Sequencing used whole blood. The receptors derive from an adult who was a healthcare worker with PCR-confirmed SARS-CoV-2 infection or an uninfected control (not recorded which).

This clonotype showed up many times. The CDR3 spells CASSFRQNTGELFF. As DNA, the CDR3 is TGCGCCAGCAGCTTTCGGCAGAACACCGGGGAGCTGTTTTTT. The chain joins TRBV5-1 to TRBJ2-2; D unresolved. V was pared by 2 bases and J by 1 base, with 6 bases between. Germline V gene sequence: CDR1 SGHRS, CDR2 YFSETQ. CDR3 length equals 14 residues.

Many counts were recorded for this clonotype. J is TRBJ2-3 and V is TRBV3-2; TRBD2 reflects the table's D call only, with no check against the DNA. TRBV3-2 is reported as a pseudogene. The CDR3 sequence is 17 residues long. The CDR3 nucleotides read TGTGCCAGCAGCCCCTCCGGAGGACCCTTTAGCACAGATACGCAGTATTTT. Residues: CASSPSGGPFSTDTQYF.

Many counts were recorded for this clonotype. CDR3: CASSLVPGLAVETQYF. DNA for the CDR3: TGCGCCAGCAGCTTGGTACCTGGACTAGCGGTGGAGACCCAGTACTTC. This chain links TRBV5-1 with TRBJ2-5; 10 positions agree with TRBD2. This CDR3 has 16 residues. Germline values: CDR1 SGHRS, CDR2 YFSETQ. Trimming at V came to 0 bases and at J to 5 bases, leaving 7 bases not matched to a gene.